This TCR beta chain was obtained from a study of T cell repertoires in cytomegalovirus infection. Study background: Both a matching HLA type and CMV infection were indicated by public TCR beta signatures.

TCRdb re-analysed the reads in MiXCR, keeping a single row per CDR3 protein. The data hold nearly 550,000 distinct CDR3 sequences, with approximately 15% observed a single time. Whole-study findings and limits: The study identified carriers of CMV plus the relevant HLA from cumulative public TCR beta family frequency. It was HLA-C-restricted CMV-specific TCR beta clonotypes that dominated the response ex vivo.

The junction had 9 bases not matched to a gene; V was cut back by 5 bases and J by 3 bases. The CDR3 contains 16 residues. This clonotype was counted ten times or more. No antigen is known for it. Sequencing was carried out using CD8+ T cells from PBMCs. The source of this sequence is a human donor in good health (CMV status not recorded). Some clones in this sample may be carry-over from other donors' samples. The genes are TRBV12-3 or TRBV12-4 and TRBJ2-5; 10 bases agree with TRBD2. DNA for the CDR3: TGTGCCAGCAGTGGCAGACCAGGACTAGCGGAAGAGACCCAGTACTTC. Its protein is CASSGRPGLAEETQYF.